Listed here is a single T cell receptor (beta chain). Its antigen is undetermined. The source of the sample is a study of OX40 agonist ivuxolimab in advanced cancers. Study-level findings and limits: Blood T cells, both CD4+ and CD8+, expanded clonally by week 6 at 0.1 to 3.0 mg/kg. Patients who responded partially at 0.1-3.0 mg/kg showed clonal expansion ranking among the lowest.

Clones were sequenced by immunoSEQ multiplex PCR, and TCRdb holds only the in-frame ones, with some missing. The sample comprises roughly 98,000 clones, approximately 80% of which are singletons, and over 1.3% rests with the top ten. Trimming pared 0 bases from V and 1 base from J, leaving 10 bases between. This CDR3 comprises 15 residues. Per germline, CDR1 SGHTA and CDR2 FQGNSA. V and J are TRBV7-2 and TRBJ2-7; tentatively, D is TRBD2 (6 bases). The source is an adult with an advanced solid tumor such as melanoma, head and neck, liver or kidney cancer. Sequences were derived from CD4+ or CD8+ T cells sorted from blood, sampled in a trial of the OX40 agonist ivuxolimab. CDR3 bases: TGTGCCAGCAGCTTAGCCCCTAGCGAGTCCTACGAGCAGTACTTC. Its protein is CASSLAPSESYEQYF.